Reported below is one T cell receptor (beta chain). Its antigen is still unknown. This CDR3 spans 14 amino acids. Trimming stripped 2 bases from V and 4 bases from J, with 11 bases between. Per germline, CDR1 MNHNS and CDR2 SASEGT. TCRdb's copy holds only in-frame clones and misses some; the assay was immunoSEQ multiplex PCR. Of fewer than 70,000 clones detected, roughly 81% appear once; the ten largest clones hold about 3%. The sample originates from a study of OX40 agonist ivuxolimab in advanced cancers. Study-wide results and caveats: Some patients without response likewise showed low normalized clonal expansion. The CD4+ and CD8+ T cells in the blood had expanded clonally by week 6 at 0.1 to 3.0 mg/kg. On average, CD8+ T cells had more expanded clones than CD4+.

This chain uses TRBV6-1 with TRBJ1-1, with D tentatively TRBD1 (5 bases). Sequenced material: CD4+ or CD8+ T cells sorted from blood, taken in a trial of the OX40 agonist ivuxolimab. The source is an adult with an advanced solid tumor such as melanoma, head and neck, liver or kidney cancer. The CDR3 DNA follows: TGTGCCAGCAGTGAACATTTGGGGGGCACTGAAGCTTTCTTT. It translates to CASSEHLGGTEAFF.